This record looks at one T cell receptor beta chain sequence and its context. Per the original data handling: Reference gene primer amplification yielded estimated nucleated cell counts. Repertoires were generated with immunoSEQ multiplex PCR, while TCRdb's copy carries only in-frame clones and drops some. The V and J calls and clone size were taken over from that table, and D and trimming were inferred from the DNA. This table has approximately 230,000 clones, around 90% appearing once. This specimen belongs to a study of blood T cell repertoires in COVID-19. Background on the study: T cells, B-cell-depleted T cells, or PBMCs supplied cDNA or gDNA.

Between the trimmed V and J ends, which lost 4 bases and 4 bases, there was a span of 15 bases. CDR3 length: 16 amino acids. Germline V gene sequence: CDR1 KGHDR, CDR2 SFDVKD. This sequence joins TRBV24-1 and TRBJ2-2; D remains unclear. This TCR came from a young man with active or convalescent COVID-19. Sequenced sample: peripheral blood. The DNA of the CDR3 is TGTGCCACCAGTGAGGCCCGGGTCCTTCTCACCGGGGAGCTGTTTTTT. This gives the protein CATSEARVLLTGELFF.